This TCR beta chain was captured in a study of blood T cell repertoires in COVID-19 (dated by TCRdb to between 2020 and 2021). Regarding the study in general: Samples covering the acute and convalescent phases of COVID-19 were provided by collaborators in the United States, Italy and Spain. The prospective study material was composed of cDNA or gDNA derived from T cells, B-cell-depleted T cells, or PBMCs. Where HLA class I and class II types were available, the types were taken from metadata supplied by the sample provider, not from assay-based typing. Sample metadata almost always included a de-identified subject ID, COVID-19 status, age in years and sex. The repertoires were released in a freely available public database intended as a resource for research on the immune response to SARS-CoV-2. Samples were obtained from the ongoing ImmuneRACE study (first 160 participants) and from 1,000 to 1,500 subjects provided by 6 global collaborators. Deeply sampled blood TCRbeta repertoires from subjects exposed to, actively infected with, or recovered from COVID-19 were included in the dataset.

V lost 3 bases and J lost 3 bases, and the count of bases not matched to a germline gene is 3. According to the germline V gene, CDR1 reads SQVTM and CDR2 reads ANQGSEA. The CDR3 has 14 amino acids, counting the end cysteine and phenylalanine. Only the CDR3 portion is preserved as DNA: 42 bases, with reading frame beginning at the first base. Here is what the overall study found, with its caveats: The amount of clinical and demographic metadata varied by source and participant and was provided uncurated.

As concerns this clone: The specificity of this receptor is unknown. No much larger clone is present one base from it, and per-base qualities are unavailable.

The immunoSEQ Assay, a bias-controlled multiplex PCR, was used to amplify TCRbeta CDR3 regions from genomic DNA. The authors' pipeline ran thus. The number of nucleated cells in each sample was estimated by amplification of reference gene primers within the assay. To quantify the absolute abundance of each unique TCRbeta CDR3 rearrangement, sequence reads were collapsed and filtered. For each sample, productive Simpson clonality was calculated as the square root of Simpson's diversity index over productive rearrangements. The clones in this table, taken by TCRdb from immuneACCESS, are in-frame only. Not every clone is retained; where verified, under half of the shortfall comes from an unresolved V gene, and the cause of the rest is unknown. V and J calls and clone size are copied from that table; D and trimming were computed from the DNA. For this sample the table gives 150,000 to 200,000 clones, of which around 74% were detected only once. The biggest ten clones account for 8.1% of the sample.

One collaborating source in Seattle enrolled patients during active infection and followed them longitudinally through the course of disease. Each collaborating institution followed its own protocols to collect whole blood in K2EDTA tubes. For TCRbeta analysis, collaborators shipped samples in one of three forms: frozen whole blood, isolated PBMCs, or DNA extracted from either of those sample types. The sequence is built from TRBV29-1 and TRBJ2-3; 10 of the junction bases match TRBD1. This receptor was identified in a woman in her fifties or sixties with COVID-19, enrolled during active disease. Sequenced material: peripheral blood. CDR3 loop: CSVDGTGATDTQYF. The base sequence is TGCAGCGTTGATGGGACAGGGGCAACAGATACGCAGTATTTT.